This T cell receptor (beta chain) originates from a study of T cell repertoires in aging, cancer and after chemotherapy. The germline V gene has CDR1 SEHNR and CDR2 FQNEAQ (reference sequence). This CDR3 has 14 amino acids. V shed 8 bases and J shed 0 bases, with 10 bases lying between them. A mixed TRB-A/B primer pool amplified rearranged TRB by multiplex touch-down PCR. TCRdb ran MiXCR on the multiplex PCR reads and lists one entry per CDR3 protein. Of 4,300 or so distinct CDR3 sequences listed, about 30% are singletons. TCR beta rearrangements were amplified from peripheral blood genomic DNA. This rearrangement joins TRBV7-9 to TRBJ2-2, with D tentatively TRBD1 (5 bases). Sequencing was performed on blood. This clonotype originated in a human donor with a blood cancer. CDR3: CASPAGSNTGELFF. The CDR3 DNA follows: TGTGCCAGCCCTGCAGGGTCGAACACCGGGGAGCTGTTTTTT.